These T cell receptor beta chains were read from a single sample in a study of shared clonotypes between healthy human individuals. Sequenced by immunoSEQ multiplex PCR; TCRdb stores in-frame clones only, minus some. The sample holds under 550,000 clones, less than 96% seen once. The sequencing input was naive CD4+ T cells sorted from blood. The receptor set was obtained from a woman under 40 in good health. The CDR3 runs from the conserved cysteine through the conserved F or W. The D gene is left open where the match is weak.

NA,TRBV19,TRBJ1-2,TGTGCCAGTAGTAGCACTACTCGGAATGGCTACACCTTC,CASSSTTRNGYTF
TRBD1,TRBV2,TRBJ1-1,TGTGCCAGCAGCCGACAGGGAGTGAACACTGAAGCTTTCTTT,CASSRQGVNTEAFF
TRBD2,TRBV7-2,TRBJ2-7,TGTGCCAGCAATCCTTCGGGACTAACAACCTACGAGCAGTACTTC,CASNPSGLTTYEQYF
NA,TRBV29-1,TRBJ1-1,TGCAGCGCTCGGACAGCCATGAACACTGAAGCTTTCTTT,CSARTAMNTEAFF
NA,TRBV4-1,TRBJ1-4,TGCGCCAGCAGCCAAGTAGGGACTACTAATGAAAAACTGTTTTTT,CASSQVGTTNEKLFF
NA,TRBV18,TRBJ1-5,TGTGCCAGCTCCTCCGGGGACCAGCCCCAGCATTTT,CASSSGDQPQHF
NA,TRBV28,TRBJ1-4,TGTGCCAGCAGCTCGCAGGGCGGAACTAATGAAAAACTGTTTTTT,CASSSQGGTNEKLFF
NA,TRBV19,TRBJ1-1,TGTGCCAGTAGTATCGCCGGGACAAGGAACACTGAAGCTTTCTTT,CASSIAGTRNTEAFF
NA,TRBV28,TRBJ1-4,TGTGCCAGCAGTACCCCTAGCGGGGAAAAACTGTTTTTT,CASSTPSGEKLFF
TRBD1,TRBV19,TRBJ2-1,TGTGCCAGTAGTATAGCATACGACAGGGAATACTACAATGAGCAGTTCTTC,CASSIAYDREYYNEQFF
NA,TRBV6-6,TRBJ2-5,TGTGCCAGCAGCGCCAGGGTGGGAGAGACCCAGTACTTC,CASSARVGETQYF
NA,TRBV6-6,TRBJ2-5,TGTGCCAGCAGGGACCGGGGAAAAGAGACCCAGTACTTC,CASRDRGKETQYF
NA,TRBV5-4,TRBJ2-2,TGTGCCAGCAGCCGGACTGGAACCGGGGAGCTGTTTTTT,CASSRTGTGELFF
NA,TRBV10-3,TRBJ1-1,TGTGCCATCAGTTCAGGGTTTCCTGAAGCTTTCTTT,CAISSGFPEAFF
TRBD1,TRBV30,TRBJ1-1,TGTGCCTACACAGGGGATTGGACTGAAGCTTTCTTT,CAYTGDWTEAFF
NA,TRBV11-2,TRBJ2-3,TGTGCCAGCAGCTTAACTGGCACAGATACGCAGTATTTT,CASSLTGTDTQYF
TRBD1,TRBV2,TRBJ1-2,TGTGCCAGCAGAGGGACAGGGAATGGGTATGGCTACACCTTC,CASRGTGNGYGYTF
NA,TRBV4-1,TRBJ2-6,TGCGCCAGCAGCCACCCGACATACTCCCCCTCTGGGGCCAACGTCCTGACTTTC,CASSHPTYSPSGANVLTF